This entry lists 4 T cell receptor beta chains sequenced from one sample in a study of cytomegalovirus exposure and HLA in healthy donors. Use of 60 Vbeta and 13 Jbeta primers characterized the PCR. Method: immunoSEQ multiplex PCR; TCRdb's copy keeps in-frame clones and lacks some. The table lists some 110,000 clones, about two thirds of them singletons, with 8% to 9.5% in the top ten. Sequenced material: PBMCs. These receptors all come from a man aged 25 to 40 in good health and CMV-seropositive.

V gene TRBV27 combines with J gene TRBJ1-4; D possibly corresponds to TRBD1 (6 bases). The length of the CDR3 is 15 residues. Trimming took off 5 bases at V and 8 bases at J, with 18 bases between the two ends. Germline-derived CDR1 and CDR2 are MNHEY and SMNVEV (reference sequence). The CDR3, as DNA: TGTGCCAGCAGTCCTGGGGGCGGCTTATTCGAAAAACTGTTTTTT. It translates to CASSPGGGLFEKLFF.

The CDR3 sequence is CASSVDRNYGYTF. The DNA for the CDR3 is TGTGCCAGCAGCGTGGACAGGAACTATGGCTACACCTTC. V gene TRBV7-2 combines with J gene TRBJ1-2, with 7 bases lining up with TRBD1. V shed 5 bases and J 2 bases; nucleotides not matched to a gene: 2. In germline, CDR1 is SGHTA, CDR2 FQGNSA. The CDR3 totals 13 residues.

This clone was seen only a few times. The genes are TRBV11-2 and TRBJ2-6; D is possibly TRBD1 (5 bases). The length of the CDR3 is 16 residues. Trimming removed 5 bases from V and 0 bases from J, with 11 bases in between. Per the germline V gene, CDR1 is SGHAT and CDR2 is FQNNGV. The chain's CDR3 is CASSVRQFSGANVLTF. The CDR3 DNA is TGTGCCAGCAGCGTCAGACAGTTCTCTGGGGCCAACGTCCTGACTTTC.

CDR3 DNA sequence: TGTGCCAGCAGTTTATCGGGGTCAGGGGGCTTGTATGGCTACACCTTC. Protein sequence: CASSLSGSGGLYGYTF. This chain connects TRBV27 to TRBJ1-2, with TRBD1 matching over 8 bases. V lost 0 bases, J lost 5 bases, and 8 bases stayed unmatched. This CDR3 region has 16 residues. Germline CDR1 and CDR2: MNHEY and SMNVEV (reference sequence).